This T cell receptor (beta chain) was found in a study of T cell repertoires in cytomegalovirus infection. Overall study context: In public TCR beta signatures, there were indications of both CMV infection and matching HLA type.

TCRdb fed the reads into MiXCR, producing one record per CDR3 protein. The data contain some 150,000 distinct CDR3 sequences, about a quarter of them singletons. This CDR3 region has 17 residues. The germline V gene has CDR1 SGHVS and CDR2 FNYEAQ. The ends were cut back, 2 bases at V and 1 base at J, with 15 bases in the middle. Worth noting for this clonotype: What it binds is unknown. With a much larger clone just one base away, this may be a read error.

Findings and caveats of the study: People with CMV and the relevant HLA were identified by cumulative public TCR beta family frequency. The ex vivo response was dominated by HLA-C-restricted CMV-specific TCR beta clonotypes.

This rearrangement joins TRBV7-6 to TRBJ2-1; D is possibly TRBD1 or TRBD2 (5 bases each). The sequencing input was PBMCs. This sequence originates from a human donor in good health (CMV status not recorded). Some clones in this sample may be carry-over from other donors' samples. DNA of the CDR3: TGTGCCAGCAGCTTACCGGGGCTAGCTGATTCCTACAATGAGCAGTTCTTC. This gives the protein CASSLPGLADSYNEQFF.